Each of the 31 T cell receptor beta chains below was sequenced from the same sample in a study of blood T cell repertoires in COVID-19. Data came from immunoSEQ multiplex PCR; TCRdb stores just in-frame clones and leaves some out. The profile shows under 80,000 clones, approximately 90% of them singletons. The specimen was peripheral blood. All receptors derive from a woman older than 75 with active COVID-19.

J is TRBJ2-4 and V is TRBV4-3; D call uncertain. The CDR3 contains 14 residues. From germline, CDR1 is LGHNA and CDR2 YSLEER. Trimming took off 0 bases at V and 3 bases at J, with 6 bases between the two ends. The CDR3 coding sequence is TGCGCCAGCAGCCAAGATCGAGGCAAAAACATTCAGTACTTC. This translates into CASSQDRGKNIQYF.

The V gene is TRBV7-2, the J gene TRBJ1-3; 7 nucleotides match TRBD1. Per the germline V gene, CDR1 is SGHTA and CDR2 is FQGNSA. The CDR3 is 14 residues long. Trimming at V came to 5 bases and at J to 2 bases, leaving 3 bases not matched to a gene. CDR3 sequence reads: CASSQTGAGNTIYF. CDR3 DNA sequence: TGTGCCAGCAGCCAAACAGGGGCTGGAAACACCATATATTTT.

V and J are TRBV15 and TRBJ2-1; tentative D call: TRBD1 (6 bases). The germline V gene has CDR1 LNHNV and CDR2 YYDKDF (reference sequence). V lost 2 bases, J lost 1 base, and 9 bases lay in between. This CDR3 region has 15 residues. The CDR3 spells CATSRRGWSYNEQFF. CDR3 nucleotides: TGTGCCACCAGCAGAAGGGGGTGGTCCTACAATGAGCAGTTCTTC.

The V gene is TRBV9, the J gene TRBJ2-2; D may be TRBD1 (5 bases). Germline loops: CDR1 SGDLS, CDR2 YYNGEE. V lost 0 bases and J lost 3, with 9 bases in between. This CDR3 has 15 residues. CDR3: CASSVDAGYTGELFF. The CDR3 nucleotides are TGTGCCAGCAGCGTAGACGCAGGGTACACCGGGGAGCTGTTTTTT.

With regard to this clone: Germline is not matched at one junction end, which may reflect a read error. The chain couples TRBV19 to TRBJ1-1; tentative D call: TRBD1 (5 bases). CDR1 and CDR2 (germline): LNHDA, SQIVND (reference sequence). The CDR3 is 15 residues long. The CDR3 region is CASSITEGRNAEAFF. The CDR3 coding sequence is TGTGCCAGTAGTATTACGGAGGGGCGGAACGCTGAAGCTTTCTTT.

V and J are TRBV5-4 and TRBJ1-1, with TRBD1 as a possible D gene (6 bases). Germline V gene lookup returns CDR1 SGHNT and CDR2 YYREEE (reference sequence). The CDR3 spans 13 residues. V gave up 2 bases and J gave up 12 bases, with 17 bases separating them. CDR3 sequence: CASSFTVQGQTFF. The CDR3 nucleotides read TGTGCCAGCAGCTTTACCGTACAGGGCCAGACTTTCTTT. The full variable domain, rest sourced from reference TRBV5-4 and TRBJ1-1, is ETGVTQSPTHLIKTRGQQVTLRCSSQSGHNTVSWYQQALGQGPQFIFQYYREEENGRGNFPPRFSGLQFPNYSSELNVNALELDDSALYLCASSFTVQGQTFFGQGTRLTVV.

Here the CDR3 DNA reads TGTGCCAGCAGCCTAAGGGACAGGACGAACACCGGGGAGCTGTTTTTT. Encoded protein: CASSLRDRTNTGELFF. This chain uses TRBV9 with TRBJ2-2; 8 bases fit TRBD1. The length of the CDR3 is 16 residues. Trimming at V came to 4 bases and at J to 0 bases, leaving 5 bases not matched to a gene. Germline CDR1 SGDLS, CDR2 YYNGEE.

V gene TRBV2 combines with J gene TRBJ2-3; 15 nucleotides line up with TRBD2. J was trimmed by 5 bases and V by 8 bases; bases with no gene match: 2. Germline CDR1 SNHLY, CDR2 FYNNEI. This CDR3 is built from 14 residues. CDR3 sequence (DNA): TGTGCCAGCGGACTAGCGGGAGGGGGAGATACGCAGTATTTT. Protein sequence: CASGLAGGGDTQYF.

The chain has TRBV14 and TRBJ2-5, with TRBD2 matching over 10 bases. The CDR3 consists of 17 residues. CDR1 and CDR2 from the germline V gene are SGHDN and FVKESK. V trimming: 4 bases; J trimming: 5 bases; junction bases outside the gene matches: 13. CDR3 sequence reads: CASSPRRLAGVLETQYF. The CDR3 nucleotides are TGTGCCAGCAGCCCAAGGAGGCTAGCGGGAGTTTTGGAGACCCAGTACTTC.

The J gene is TRBJ1-5, the V gene TRBV7-9, with TRBD1 matching over 7 bases. Germline-derived CDR1 and CDR2 are SEHNR and FQNEAQ (reference sequence). The J segment lost 2 bases and the V segment lost 5 bases, leaving 3 bases of the junction unmatched. This CDR3 is built from 14 residues. CDR3 sequence reads: CASSIGTGNQPQHF. In DNA, the CDR3 is TGTGCCAGCAGCATAGGGACAGGCAATCAGCCCCAGCATTTT.

This chain links TRBV9 with TRBJ2-7, with TRBD1 matching over 8 bases. CDR3 length: 15 amino acids. CDR1 is SGDLS, CDR2 YYNGEE, per germline. The V gene end was trimmed by 4 bases and the J gene end by 4 bases; junction bases not matched to a gene: 10. The CDR3 coding sequence is TGTGCCAGCAGCCCAACCTTGGACAGGGCTTACGAGCAGTACTTC. It is translated as CASSPTLDRAYEQYF.

The chain combines TRBV7-2 with TRBJ1-1; no definite D call. CDR3 length: 14 amino acids. V lost 2 bases and J lost 0, with 7 bases in between. Germline V gene data show CDR1 as SGHTA and CDR2 as FQGNSA. CDR3: CASSLLAMNTEAFF. The CDR3, as DNA: TGTGCCAGCAGCTTATTGGCCATGAACACTGAAGCTTTCTTT.

CDR3 sequence: CASSLVAGGFGELFF. The DNA of the CDR3 is TGTGCCAGCAGCTTAGTAGCGGGAGGTTTCGGGGAGCTGTTTTTT. The rearrangement uses TRBV7-9 and TRBJ2-2; 10 nucleotides line up with TRBD2. J lost 7 bases, V lost 1 base, and 3 bases had no gene match. CDR1 SEHNR and CDR2 FQNEAQ come from the germline V gene (reference sequence). The CDR3 totals 15 residues.

This chain links TRBV6-5 with TRBJ2-2, with a possible D match to TRBD1 (6 bases). CDR1 and CDR2 from the germline V gene are MNHEY and SVGAGI. V gave up 5 bases and J gave up 2 bases, with 12 bases separating them. The length of the CDR3 is 15 residues. The chain's CDR3 is CASSPWTANTGELFF. The CDR3 DNA reads TGTGCCAGCAGTCCTTGGACAGCTAACACCGGGGAGCTGTTTTTT.

CDR3 bases: TGTGCCAGCAGTCAGGACAGGTTCCATTACGAGCAGTACTTC. Translated: CASSQDRFHYEQYF. The chain joins TRBV6-5 to TRBJ2-7, with TRBD1 matching over 7 bases. CDR3 length equals 14 residues. Looked up from germline, CDR1 is MNHEY and CDR2 is SVGAGI. V was clipped by 5 bases and J by 4 bases; unmatched bases: 8.

The chain uses TRBV19 and TRBJ2-7; TRBD2 aligns across 12 bases. The ends lost 4 bases at V and 3 bases at J; junction bases unmatched: 4. The V gene's germline CDR1 is LNHDA and CDR2 SQIVND (reference sequence). The CDR3 contains 15 residues. The CDR3 coding sequence is TGTGCCAGTAGTACGACTAGCGGGAGCTTCTACGAGCAGTACTTC. It codes for CASSTTSGSFYEQYF.

V usage is TRBV21-1 and J usage is TRBJ1-5. TRBV21-1 represents a pseudogene. The CDR3 consists of 16 residues. The DNA for the CDR3 is TGTGCCAGCAGCCAAGAAGCGGTAAATCGCAATCAGCCCCAGCATTTT. As protein: CASSQEAVNRNQPQHF.

V and J are TRBV7-3 and TRBJ1-2, with D maybe TRBD1 (5 bases). Trimming stripped 1 base from V and 0 bases from J, with 18 bases between. This CDR3 is built from 18 residues. Germline CDR1 is SGHTA and CDR2 is FQGTGA. For the CDR3, the DNA is TGTGCCAGCAGCTTAAAGCCCCCCCTCTTACAGGCTAACTATGGCTACACCTTC. As protein: CASSLKPPLLQANYGYTF.

The chain couples TRBV7-9 to TRBJ2-2, with D possibly being TRBD2 (5 bases). There are 17 residues in the CDR3. The germline gives CDR1 SEHNR, CDR2 FQNEAQ (reference sequence). The V end was cut by 1 base, the J end by 0 bases, with 12 bases between. The CDR3 region is CASSLGVGAANTGELFF. The CDR3 DNA reads TGTGCCAGCAGCTTAGGAGTGGGAGCGGCGAACACCGGGGAGCTGTTTTTT.

The chain couples TRBV5-5 to TRBJ2-2; D unresolved. Germline loops: CDR1 SGHKS, CDR2 YYEKEE (reference sequence). This CDR3 has 16 amino acids. The V gene lost 0 bases and the J gene lost 0 bases, with 9 bases spanning the gap. The CDR3 sequence: CASSLDAGSNTGELFF. CDR3 nucleotides: TGTGCCAGCAGCTTGGACGCCGGTTCGAACACCGGGGAGCTGTTTTTT.

This chain uses TRBV19 with TRBJ2-3; a possible D gene is TRBD1 (5 bases). V was clipped by 1 base and J by 4 bases, with 9 bases between them. The V gene's germline CDR1 is LNHDA and CDR2 SQIVND (reference sequence). There are 14 residues in the CDR3. CDR3 sequence: CASSIVRGADTQYF. DNA for the CDR3: TGTGCCAGTAGTATAGTTAGGGGTGCAGATACGCAGTATTTT.

The V call is TRBV4-1, the J call TRBJ2-3; possibly TRBD2 for D (5 bases). This CDR3 has 12 amino acids. Per germline, CDR1 MGHRA and CDR2 YSYEKL. V was cut by 3 bases and J by 7 bases, with 8 bases left in between. CDR3 DNA: TGCGCCAGCAGCCATGGAGGCCATACGCAGTATTTT. This codes for CASSHGGHTQYF.

The chain joins TRBV7-2 to TRBJ2-7; 8 bases fit TRBD1. This CDR3 is built from 13 residues. With 6 bases clipped from V and 5 bases from J, the junction kept 6 bases outside the gene matches. CDR1 is SGHTA, CDR2 FQGNSA, per germline. Here the CDR3 DNA reads TGTGCCAGCAGTGACAGGGGCTGGAACGAGCAGTACTTC. This gives the protein CASSDRGWNEQYF.

The V call is TRBV7-8, the J call TRBJ2-7; TRBD2 agrees at 8 bases. This CDR3 region has 11 residues. V shed 4 bases and J 9 bases; nucleotides not matched to a gene: 2. The germline V gene has CDR1 SGHVS and CDR2 FQNEAQ. Written as DNA, the CDR3 is TGTGCCAGCAGCTCCGGACTAGCGCAGTACTTC. Translation: CASSSGLAQYF.

The chain couples TRBV29-1 to TRBJ2-1, with TRBD1 matching 10 bases. Trimming took 7 bases from V and 7 from J; bases not matched to a gene: 4. Germline V lookup: CDR1 SQVTM, CDR2 ANQGSEA. The CDR3 sequence is 12 residues long. CDR3 amino acids: CSGAGQGNEQFF. As DNA, the CDR3 is TGCAGCGGAGCGGGACAGGGGAATGAGCAGTTCTTC.

This chain uses TRBV5-4 with TRBJ2-3; no clear D. The CDR3 has 15 amino acids. V dropped 4 bases and J dropped 2 bases, with 14 bases sitting between them. Looked up from germline, CDR1 is SGHNT and CDR2 is YYREEE (reference sequence). The CDR3 bases are TGTGCCAGCAGCGTGCGAGGCGGAGCCACAGATACGCAGTATTTT. Translation gives CASSVRGGATDTQYF.

The CDR3 DNA reads as TGTGCCAGCAGTACCTACACAGATACGCAGTATTTT. This sequence encodes CASSTYTDTQYF. The rearrangement joins TRBV27 to TRBJ2-3; D is unclear. CDR1 MNHEY and CDR2 SMNVEV come from the germline V gene (reference sequence). V was clipped by 5 bases and J by 2 bases, with 5 bases between them. CDR3 length equals 12 residues.

CDR3 coding DNA: TGTGCCAGCAGCTTATCTGGACAGAACACCGGGGAGCTGTTTTTT. Its translation: CASSLSGQNTGELFF. The V call is TRBV11-1, the J call TRBJ2-2; tentatively, D is TRBD1 (5 bases). The CDR3 runs 15 residues. Trimming left V 2 bases short and J 1 base short, with 8 bases between. The V gene's germline CDR1 is SGHAT and CDR2 FQDESV (reference sequence).

The rearrangement joins TRBV19 to TRBJ2-3; D possibly corresponds to TRBD2 (6 bases). V lost 5 bases and J 3 bases, leaving 15 bases between the germline ends. The CDR3 has 15 residues. Germline CDR1 is LNHDA and CDR2 is SQIVND (reference sequence). In DNA, the CDR3 is TGTGCCAGTAGTCCGCGACGGACTACGACAGATACGCAGTATTTT. Amino acids: CASSPRRTTTDTQYF.

This sequence joins TRBV6-5 and TRBJ2-3, with D possibly being TRBD1 (5 bases). Trimming pared 6 bases from V and 4 bases from J, leaving 17 bases between. Germline V gene sequence: CDR1 MNHEY, CDR2 SVGAGI. The CDR3 totals 15 residues. The CDR3: CASSYKGDSADTQYF. The CDR3 region has the DNA TGTGCCAGCAGCTATAAAGGGGATAGTGCAGATACGCAGTATTTT.

The chain is built from TRBV6-2 or TRBV6-3 and TRBJ2-2; TRBD2 matches 12 bases. The CDR3 has 17 residues. Per germline, CDR1 MNHEY and CDR2 SVGEGT. The V and J ends lost 6 bases and 1 base, in that order; junction bases with no gene match: 6. This chain's CDR3 is CASSRLAGDVNTGELFF. In DNA, the CDR3 is TGTGCCAGCAGCCGACTAGCGGGAGATGTGAACACCGGGGAGCTGTTTTTT.